This T cell receptor (beta chain) was documented in a study of blood T cell repertoires in COVID-19. Study in general: Researchers got acute and convalescent COVID-19 samples from the United States, Italy and Spain. Sample material is recorded as cDNA or gDNA derived from T cells, B-cell-depleted T cells, or PBMCs.

V was shortened by 5 bases and J by 5 bases, with 15 bases between the two germline ends. CDR1 is SGHTA, CDR2 FQGNSA, per germline. This CDR3 comprises 14 residues. In the original analysis: Amplification from reference gene primers served as the basis for estimated nucleated cell counts. TCRdb keeps only in-frame clones here, not all; method: immunoSEQ multiplex PCR. Clonal size and the V and J genes are those of that table, whereas D and trimming came from the DNA. Here the sample spans roughly 64,000 clones, 70% to 85% being singletons. The source material was peripheral blood. The origin of this receptor is a woman in her fifties or sixties with acute or convalescent COVID-19. This sequence joins TRBV7-2 and TRBJ1-1; D possibly corresponds to TRBD1 (6 bases). The CDR3 reads CASSAQGLGTEAFF. CDR3 DNA: TGTGCCAGCAGCGCACAGGGCCTGGGAACTGAAGCTTTCTTT.